The 17 T cell receptor beta chains below come from one sample, sequenced in a study of graft-versus-host responses after intestinal transplantation (dated by TCRdb to the early 2020s). What this sample's time point label stands for: cells obtained before transplantation from donor or recipient. The library was prepared using the immunoSEQ multiplex PCR assay. TCRdb re-hosts the immuneACCESS table, in-frame sequences only. Its copies lack some clones; in the studies checked, an unresolved V gene accounts for under half of them, and the cause for the rest is not known. For this sample there are more than 12,000 clones; about 30% appear just once. Around 5.4% of the sample is taken by the ten largest. The specimen comprised alloreactive CD4+ T cells from a mixed lymphocyte reaction culture, sampled before intestinal transplant. The sample's cell subset or site label is to be understood as: CFSE-low proliferating T cells sorted from roughly six-day pre-transplant mixed lymphocyte reaction (GvH or HvG direction). The receptors derive from a human patient who received an intestinal transplant.

The chain has TRBV6-6 and TRBJ1-2, with a tentative D call TRBD1 (6 bases). Germline assignment: CDR1 MNHNY and CDR2 SVGAGI (reference sequence). The length of the CDR3 is 11 residues. The germline V and J ends were trimmed by 8 bases and 6 bases, with 10 bases remaining between them. The CDR3 is CASGGGHGYTF. As DNA, the CDR3 is TGTGCCAGCGGGGGGGGGCATGGCTACACCTTC.

This chain uses TRBV14 with TRBJ1-1; D unclear. Per the germline V gene, CDR1 is SGHDN and CDR2 is FVKESK. This CDR3 is 13 amino acids long. Trimming left V 2 bases short and J 6 bases short, with 10 bases between. This CDR3 reads CASSQLRVAEAFF. DNA for the CDR3: TGTGCCAGCAGCCAACTTAGGGTCGCTGAAGCTTTCTTT.

In this sample, this clone turned up a few times. This chain joins TRBV2 and TRBJ2-1; D is uncertain. V gave up 7 bases and J gave up 4 bases, with 14 bases separating them. Germline-derived CDR1 and CDR2 are SNHLY and FYNNEI. CDR3 length: 14 amino acids. The CDR3 nucleotides read TGTGCCAGCATCACCGGTTTGTCATACAATGAGCAGTTCTTC. Protein sequence: CASITGLSYNEQFF.

The chain recombines TRBV20-1 with TRBJ1-1; no reliable D call. This CDR3 comprises 11 residues. CDR1 is DFQATT and CDR2 is SNEGSKA in the germline V gene (reference sequence). V dropped 5 bases and J dropped 5 bases, with 9 bases sitting between them. CDR3 nucleotides: TGCAGTGCTTTGATAGGAACTGAAGCTTTCTTT. Encoded protein: CSALIGTEAFF.

In its sample, this clone ranks as medium-sized. The chain joins TRBV6-5 to TRBJ2-2; TRBD1 might be the D (5 bases). CDR3 length: 15 amino acids. Germline V gene data show CDR1 as MNHEY and CDR2 as SVGAGI. Trimming left V 0 bases short and J 0 bases short, with 5 bases between. The CDR3 sequence: CASSYSTANTGELFF. The DNA of the CDR3 is TGTGCCAGCAGTTACTCGACAGCGAACACCGGGGAGCTGTTTTTT.

There are a few counts of this clone. The chain links TRBV18 to TRBJ1-6; no clear D gene. The CDR3 is made up of 15 amino acids. V gave up 6 bases and J gave up 8 bases, with 17 bases separating them. Germline values: CDR1 KGHSH, CDR2 LQKENI. The CDR3 nucleotides read TGTGCCAGCTCCCCGGTTGCTTATCGAGATTCACCCCTCCACTTT. It codes for CASSPVAYRDSPLHF.

This chain links TRBV6-4 with TRBJ1-2, with 7 bases lining up with TRBD1. CDR3 length equals 12 residues. The germline CDR1 and CDR2 sequences are MRHNA and SNTAGT. The V gene end was trimmed by 5 bases and the J gene end by 4 bases; junction bases not matched to a gene: 1. As DNA, the CDR3 is TGTGCCAGCAGTTACAGGGGCTATGGCTACACCTTC. Residues: CASSYRGYGYTF.

The sample holds a few counts of this clone. This chain uses TRBV5-6 with TRBJ2-1; possibly TRBD2 for D (6 bases). This CDR3 is 13 amino acids long. V was clipped by 0 bases and J by 7 bases, with 8 bases between them. Per the germline V gene, CDR1 is SGHDT and CDR2 is YYEEEE. The CDR3 loop reads CASSLVLANEQFF. The CDR3 DNA sequence: TGTGCCAGCAGCTTGGTTCTAGCGAATGAGCAGTTCTTC.

This clone was counted between two and nine times. The chain combines TRBV4-1 with TRBJ1-5; D ambiguous. V was trimmed by 0 bases and J by 5 bases, leaving 8 bases between them. The CDR3 is 14 amino acids. CDR1 is MGHRA, CDR2 YSYEKL, per germline. Here the CDR3 DNA reads TGCGCCAGCAGCCAAGAACCGGGCTATCAGCCCCAGCATTTT. It encodes CASSQEPGYQPQHF.

As concerns this clone: One end of the junction fails to match germline, which may point to a read error. V gene TRBV10-3 combines with J gene TRBJ1-2; D not resolved. Germline assignment: CDR1 ENHRY and CDR2 SYGVKD. This CDR3 is 13 amino acids long. This CDR3 is CASSIGIYYGYTF. The CDR3 DNA reads TGTGCCAGCAGTATAGGAATTTACTATGGCTACACCTTC.

The V gene is TRBV6-7, the J gene TRBJ2-7; the match to TRBD1 covers 8 bases. TRBV6-7 is given ORF status, its function remaining uncertain. With V trimmed by 5 bases and J by 4 bases, 7 bases remained unmatched. The CDR3 covers 14 residues. This CDR3 reads CASSRQGRYYEQYF. CDR3 coding DNA: TGTGCCAGCAGTAGACAGGGGCGATATTACGAGCAGTACTTC.

This clone occurred a few times. The chain recombines TRBV5-1 with TRBJ2-3; a possible D gene is TRBD1 (5 bases). The CDR3 totals 15 residues. Germline values: CDR1 SGHRS, CDR2 YFSETQ. Trimming pared 3 bases from V and 1 base from J, leaving 12 bases between. In nucleotides, the CDR3 is TGCGCCAGCAGCTCCAGGGAAGGAGGCACAGATACGCAGTATTTT. Protein: CASSSREGGTDTQYF.

The chain links TRBV30 to TRBJ1-2; the D is unclear. CDR1 GTSNPN and CDR2 SVGIG come from the germline V gene (reference sequence). Trimming stripped 3 bases from V and 0 bases from J, with 8 bases between. This CDR3 has 13 residues. The CDR3 here is CAWRIGANYGYTF. CDR3 nucleotide sequence: TGTGCCTGGAGAATAGGCGCTAACTATGGCTACACCTTC.

This clone is labeled medium-sized. The rearrangement uses TRBV18 and TRBJ1-1; D is ambiguous. CDR3 size: 15 residues. Germline CDR1 reads KGHSH; CDR2 reads LQKENI. Trimming pared 1 base from V and 1 base from J, leaving 10 bases between. As DNA, the CDR3 is TGTGCCAGCTCACCACTGGGTGTTCCGAACACTGAAGCTTTCTTT. Translated: CASSPLGVPNTEAFF.

J is TRBJ2-7 and V is TRBV6-1, with unresolved D. Germline lookup yields CDR1 MNHNS and CDR2 SASEGT. This CDR3 has 13 amino acids. V lost 2 bases, J lost 0 bases, and 5 bases lay in between. CDR3 sequence (DNA): TGTGCCAGCAGTGAACACAGCTCCTACGAGCAGTACTTC. Its protein is CASSEHSSYEQYF.

This clone was detected only a few times. V usage is TRBV18 and J usage is TRBJ1-2, with a tentative D call TRBD1 (5 bases). V shed 4 bases and J shed 8 bases, with 14 bases lying between them. This CDR3 is built from 13 residues. Germline assignment: CDR1 KGHSH and CDR2 LQKENI. CDR3 sequence reads: CASSLDPGTGYTF. CDR3 DNA: TGTGCCAGCTCACTTGACCCGGGGACGGGCTACACCTTC.

This clone was detected a few times. This chain links TRBV5-4 with TRBJ2-7; D remains unclear. Germline lookup yields CDR1 SGHNT and CDR2 YYREEE (reference sequence). The CDR3 covers 11 residues. V was shortened by 7 bases and J by 3 bases, with 8 bases between the two germline ends. DNA of the CDR3: TGTGCCAGCTTCCCCCACTACGAGCAGTACTTC. Amino acid sequence: CASFPHYEQYF.